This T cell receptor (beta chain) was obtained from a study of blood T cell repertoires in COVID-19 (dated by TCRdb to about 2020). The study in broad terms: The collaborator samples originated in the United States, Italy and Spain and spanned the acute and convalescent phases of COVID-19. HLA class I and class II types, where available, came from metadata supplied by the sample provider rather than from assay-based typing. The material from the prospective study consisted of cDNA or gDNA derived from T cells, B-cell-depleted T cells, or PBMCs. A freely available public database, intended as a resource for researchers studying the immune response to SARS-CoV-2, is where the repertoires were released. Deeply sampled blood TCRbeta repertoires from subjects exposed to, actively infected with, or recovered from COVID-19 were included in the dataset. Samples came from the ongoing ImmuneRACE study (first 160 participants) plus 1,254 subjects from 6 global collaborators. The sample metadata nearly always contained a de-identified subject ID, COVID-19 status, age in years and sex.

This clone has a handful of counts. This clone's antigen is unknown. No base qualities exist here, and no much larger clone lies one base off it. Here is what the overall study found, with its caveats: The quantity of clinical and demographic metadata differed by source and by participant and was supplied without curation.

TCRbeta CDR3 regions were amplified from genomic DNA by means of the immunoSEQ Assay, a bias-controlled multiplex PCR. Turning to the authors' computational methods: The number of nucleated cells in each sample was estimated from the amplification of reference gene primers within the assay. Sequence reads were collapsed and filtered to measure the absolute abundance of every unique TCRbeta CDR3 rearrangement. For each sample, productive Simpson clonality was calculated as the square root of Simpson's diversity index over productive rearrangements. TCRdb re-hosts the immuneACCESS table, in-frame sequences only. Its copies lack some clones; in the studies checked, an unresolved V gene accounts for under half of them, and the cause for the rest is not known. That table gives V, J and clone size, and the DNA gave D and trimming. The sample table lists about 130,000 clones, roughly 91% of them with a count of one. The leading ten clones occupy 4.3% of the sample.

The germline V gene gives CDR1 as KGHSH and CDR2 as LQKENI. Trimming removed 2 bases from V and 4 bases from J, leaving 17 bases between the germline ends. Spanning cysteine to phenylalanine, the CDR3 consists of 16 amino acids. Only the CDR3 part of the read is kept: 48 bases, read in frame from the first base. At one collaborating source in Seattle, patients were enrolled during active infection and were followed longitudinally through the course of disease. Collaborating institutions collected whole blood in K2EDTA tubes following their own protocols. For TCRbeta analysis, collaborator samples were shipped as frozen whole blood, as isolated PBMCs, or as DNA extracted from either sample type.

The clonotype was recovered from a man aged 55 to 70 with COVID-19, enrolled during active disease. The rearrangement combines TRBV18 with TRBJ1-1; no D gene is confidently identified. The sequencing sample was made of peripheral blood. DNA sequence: TGTGCCAGCTCACCATCCTCTTGGTCGGTTGGCACTGAAGCTTTCTTT. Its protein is CASSPSSWSVGTEAFF.